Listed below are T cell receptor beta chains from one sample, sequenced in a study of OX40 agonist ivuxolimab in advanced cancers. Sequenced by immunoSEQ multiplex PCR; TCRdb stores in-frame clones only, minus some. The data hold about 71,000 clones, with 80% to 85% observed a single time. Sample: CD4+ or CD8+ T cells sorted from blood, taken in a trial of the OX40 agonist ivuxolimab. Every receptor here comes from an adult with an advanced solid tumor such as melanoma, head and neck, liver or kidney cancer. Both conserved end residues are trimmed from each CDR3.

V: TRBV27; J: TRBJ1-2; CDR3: ASSLSQSGGYT
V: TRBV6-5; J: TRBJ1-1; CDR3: ASSYDTHFTEAF
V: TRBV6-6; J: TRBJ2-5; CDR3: ASSLPGQETQY
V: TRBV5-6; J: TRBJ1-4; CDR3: ASSMTGGRDEKLF
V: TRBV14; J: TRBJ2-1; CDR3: ASSQVAGGVNEQF
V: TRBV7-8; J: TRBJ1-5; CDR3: ASSRGQGWDQPQH
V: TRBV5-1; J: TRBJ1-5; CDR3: ASSSGAGNNQPQH
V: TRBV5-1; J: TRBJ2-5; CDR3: ASSLGLQGTQETQY
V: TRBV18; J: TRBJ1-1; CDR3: ASSTEGEGTEAF
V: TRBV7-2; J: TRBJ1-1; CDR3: ASSFLTGAGQNTEAF
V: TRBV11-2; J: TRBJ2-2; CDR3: ASSDLGQGFPGELF
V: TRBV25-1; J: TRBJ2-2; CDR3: ASGDRLNTGELF
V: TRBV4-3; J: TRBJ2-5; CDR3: ASSQGLAGFQETQY
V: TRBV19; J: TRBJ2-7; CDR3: ASSIDSYGYEQY
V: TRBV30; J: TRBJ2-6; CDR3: AWSFPMSGANVLT
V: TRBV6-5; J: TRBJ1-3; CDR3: ASSYGDPRNTIY
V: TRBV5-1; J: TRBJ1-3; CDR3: ASSFLAAALGNTIY
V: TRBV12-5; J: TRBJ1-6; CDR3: ASSKGDDNSPLH
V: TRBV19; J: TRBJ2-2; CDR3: ATRVSGELF
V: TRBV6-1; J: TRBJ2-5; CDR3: ASRRVTEETQY
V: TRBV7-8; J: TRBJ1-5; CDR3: ASSGPGAGPQRGQPQH
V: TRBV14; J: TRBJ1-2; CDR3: ASSRQGTQANYGYT